This T cell receptor beta chain is from a study of T cell repertoires in cytomegalovirus infection. This clonotype showed up just a few times. Its antigen is unidentified. CDR1 and CDR2 from the germline V gene are MNHNS and SASEGT. Trimming at V came to 7 bases and at J to 7 bases, leaving 10 bases not matched to a gene. CDR3 length: 14 amino acids. TCRdb reprocessed the reads with MiXCR, giving one entry per CDR3 protein. This repertoire shows around 430,000 distinct CDR3 sequences, approximately 46% found once; its top ten account for just under 45%. The chain recombines TRBV6-1 with TRBJ2-3, with 8 bases fitting TRBD2. The sequence came from a human donor in good health (CMV status not recorded). Some clones in this sample may be carry-over from other donors' samples. This specimen consisted of cultured PBMCs, obtained from culture after CMV antigen stimulation. The CDR3, as DNA: TGTGCCAGCATGCGCCGGGGGGGCAAATATACGCAGTATTTT. Amino acid sequence: CASMRRGGKYTQYF.